One sample yielded the 29 T cell receptor beta chains listed below, sequenced in a study of T cell changes during pregnancy in multiple sclerosis. Method: immunoSEQ multiplex PCR; TCRdb's copy keeps in-frame clones and lacks some. The sample carries approximately 60,000 clones, around 93% recorded once. The specimen was peripheral blood, collected in the first trimester of pregnancy. These receptors were collected from a female donor with multiple sclerosis, enrolled in a pregnancy study.

The chain links TRBV27 to TRBJ1-2; no clear D. Germline V lookup: CDR1 MNHEY, CDR2 SMNVEV (reference sequence). Trimming shortened V by 0 bases and J by 6 bases, and 11 bases separated the two germline ends. The CDR3 contains 14 residues. The chain's CDR3 is CASSLSAGSHGYTF. CDR3 sequence (DNA): TGTGCCAGCAGTTTATCCGCCGGGAGTCATGGCTACACCTTC.

The CDR3 DNA follows: TGTGCCAGTAGGGACCAGGGCGGAGATGAGCAGTTCTTC. Translation: CASRDQGGDEQFF. This chain uses TRBV19 with TRBJ2-1; possible D gene TRBD1, 5 bases. This CDR3 region has 13 residues. V shed 6 bases and J shed 8 bases, with 14 bases lying between them. Germline assignment: CDR1 LNHDA and CDR2 SQIVND (reference sequence).

The V call is TRBV7-2, the J call TRBJ2-7; TRBD2 might be the D (5 bases). The germline V gene has CDR1 SGHTA and CDR2 FQGNSA. The CDR3 loop spans 17 amino acids. V lost 2 bases to trimming and J lost 3 bases, with 20 bases between them. CDR3 in amino acids: CASSLSLLEGRRYEQYF. For the CDR3, the DNA is TGTGCCAGCAGCTTATCTCTCCTCGAGGGCAGGCGCTACGAGCAGTACTTC.

The chain couples TRBV18 to TRBJ2-1, with a tentative D call TRBD2 (6 bases). The V gene's germline CDR1 is KGHSH and CDR2 LQKENI. V lost 3 bases to trimming and J lost 3 bases, with 12 bases between them. CDR3 length: 15 residues. The CDR3 loop is CASSPGSGYYNEQFF. Written as DNA, the CDR3 is TGTGCCAGCTCACCGGGTAGCGGTTACTACAATGAGCAGTTCTTC.

The chain links TRBV7-9 to TRBJ2-7; 9 positions match TRBD2. This CDR3 region has 16 residues. V was pared by 5 bases and J by 3 bases, with 11 bases of the junction left unmatched. Germline CDR1 reads SEHNR; CDR2 reads FQNEAQ (reference sequence). CDR3 amino acids: CASSALLAGVLYEQYF. CDR3 in DNA: TGTGCCAGCAGCGCGTTATTAGCGGGAGTTCTCTACGAGCAGTACTTC.

This clone was recorded once. The chain uses TRBV7-2 and TRBJ2-7, with D possibly being TRBD2 (5 bases). The CDR3 is made up of 15 amino acids. CDR1 is SGHTA, CDR2 FQGNSA, per germline. V lost 2 bases and J lost 2, with 13 bases in between. The CDR3 DNA reads as TGTGCCAGCAGCTTATGGCCAGGAGGCGCCTACGAGCAGTACTTC. Residues: CASSLWPGGAYEQYF.

CDR3 nucleotide sequence: TGTGCCAGCGCAGGCGCTAGCGGGAGTTACAATGAGCAGTTCTTC. Translating gives CASAGASGSYNEQFF. The gene calls are TRBV7-9 and TRBJ2-1; TRBD2 agrees at 10 bases. The CDR3 is made up of 15 amino acids. Losses at the gene ends were 8 bases for V and 4 bases for J; bases not matched to a gene: 8. Germline lookup yields CDR1 SEHNR and CDR2 FQNEAQ (reference sequence).

The V gene is TRBV11-3, the J gene TRBJ2-5; 7 bases are shared with TRBD1. This CDR3 comprises 14 residues. The J segment lost 2 bases and the V segment lost 2 bases, leaving 2 bases of the junction unmatched. Germline lookup yields CDR1 SGHNT and CDR2 YENEEA. The CDR3 coding sequence is TGTGCCAGCAGCTTACCGGGACAGCAAGAGACCCAGTACTTC. It is translated as CASSLPGQQETQYF.

CDR3 in amino acids: CASSFRTGDHEQYF. The CDR3 DNA reads TGTGCCAGCAGCTTCCGGACAGGGGACCACGAGCAGTACTTC. The rearrangement links TRBV7-6 to TRBJ2-7; 9 bases agree with TRBD1. Germline V gene data show CDR1 as SGHVS and CDR2 as FNYEAQ. The CDR3 loop spans 14 amino acids. V shed 3 bases, J shed 5 bases, and the junction held 5 bases outside the gene matches.

This chain links TRBV4-3 with TRBJ2-1, with 7 bases aligning to TRBD2. V gave up 0 bases and J gave up 6 bases; unmatched junction bases: 2. This CDR3 is built from 14 residues. Germline V gene data show CDR1 as LGHNA and CDR2 as YSLEER. The CDR3 sequence: CASSQDASGNEQFF. CDR3 coding DNA: TGCGCCAGCAGCCAAGATGCTAGCGGCAATGAGCAGTTCTTC.

This chain links TRBV5-4 with TRBJ2-1, with TRBD2 matching over 15 bases. Germline values: CDR1 SGHNT, CDR2 YYREEE (reference sequence). The CDR3 contains 18 residues. V dropped 0 bases and J dropped 7; count of bases not matched to a gene: 8. The CDR3 protein is CASSLAGLAGGRGNEQFF. CDR3 coding DNA: TGTGCCAGCAGCTTGGCGGGACTAGCGGGAGGTAGGGGGAATGAGCAGTTCTTC.

The gene calls are TRBV7-9 and TRBJ1-4; no reliable D call. Deletions cut 3 bases from V and 2 bases from J, with 19 bases between. Germline assignment: CDR1 SEHNR and CDR2 FQNEAQ (reference sequence). This CDR3 comprises 18 residues. The CDR3 spells CASSFTPLNADTNEKLFF. DNA of the CDR3: TGTGCCAGCAGCTTTACACCCCTGAACGCTGATACTAATGAAAAACTGTTTTTT.

The chain is built from TRBV10-3 and TRBJ1-1; 8 bases match TRBD1. This CDR3 spans 16 amino acids. Trimming removed 4 bases from V and 2 bases from J; junction bases left unmatched: 9. From germline, CDR1 is ENHRY and CDR2 SYGVKD. CDR3 sequence: CAISGGTGDLNTEAFF. The CDR3 DNA reads as TGTGCCATCAGTGGCGGGACAGGAGATTTAAACACTGAAGCTTTCTTT.

DNA for the CDR3: TGCAGCGTCCCACGGACAGGGGAAACCTACGAGCAGTACTTC. Protein product: CSVPRTGETYEQYF. The chain uses TRBV29-1 and TRBJ2-7; 9 bases agree with TRBD1. The CDR3 totals 14 residues. Germline loops: CDR1 SQVTM, CDR2 ANQGSEA. V gave up 6 bases and J gave up 2 bases; unmatched junction bases: 8.

The chain couples TRBV7-2 to TRBJ1-1; unclear D gene. Trimming pared 1 base from V and 3 bases from J, leaving 9 bases between. The CDR3 is made up of 14 amino acids. Germline values: CDR1 SGHTA, CDR2 FQGNSA. CDR3 nucleotides: TGTGCCAGCAGCTTAGGTGGCGGTTACACTGAAGCTTTCTTT. It encodes CASSLGGGYTEAFF.

The chain has TRBV6-1 and TRBJ2-1, with 13 nucleotides matching TRBD2. CDR1 is MNHNS and CDR2 is SASEGT in the germline V gene. V was pared by 3 bases and J by 8 bases, with 4 bases of the junction left unmatched. The CDR3 sequence is 15 residues long. CDR3 nucleotide sequence: TGTGCCAGCAGTGAGACTAGCGGGAGGTTCGATGAGCAGTTCTTC. Translated: CASSETSGRFDEQFF.

This clone was seen just once. The V gene is TRBV27, the J gene TRBJ2-7; D possibly corresponds to TRBD2 (5 bases). V lost 4 bases and J lost 5, with 12 bases in between. The CDR3 is 13 residues long. Germline values: CDR1 MNHEY, CDR2 SMNVEV (reference sequence). The CDR3 loop reads CASSYLGIHEQYF. For the CDR3, the DNA is TGTGCCAGCAGTTATCTCGGGATTCACGAGCAGTACTTC.

The chain links TRBV19 to TRBJ2-7; 9 bases are shared with TRBD2. The germline gives CDR1 LNHDA, CDR2 SQIVND (reference sequence). With 5 bases clipped from V and 3 bases from J, the junction kept 5 bases outside the gene matches. CDR3 length equals 14 residues. The CDR3 loop is CASSERAGGYEQYF. The CDR3, as DNA: TGTGCCAGTAGTGAGCGAGCGGGAGGCTACGAGCAGTACTTC. The whole variable domain, filled in from reference TRBV19 and TRBJ2-7, reads DGGITQSPKYLFRKEGQNVTLSCEQNLNHDAMYWYRQDPGQGLRLIYYSQIVNDFQKGDIAEGYSVSREKKESFPLTVTSAQKNPTAFYLCASSERAGGYEQYFGPGTRLTVT.

V usage is TRBV7-2 and J usage is TRBJ2-7; the match to TRBD2 covers 8 bases. The CDR3 has 13 residues. Germline loops: CDR1 SGHTA, CDR2 FQGNSA. J lost 6 bases, V lost 4 bases, and 5 bases had no gene match. The CDR3, as DNA: TGTGCCAGCAGCTACGGACTAGCTGGCGAGCAGTACTTC. Its translation: CASSYGLAGEQYF.

The chain has TRBV6-5 and TRBJ1-1, with D hard to call. This CDR3 has 14 residues. With 2 bases removed from V and 2 bases from J, the gap between germline ends came to 9 bases. Germline V gene data show CDR1 as MNHEY and CDR2 as SVGAGI. The CDR3 DNA follows: TGTGCCAGCAGTTACATGGCGGCAAACACTGAAGCTTTCTTT. Translating gives CASSYMAANTEAFF.

The CDR3 coding sequence is TGTGCCAGCAGTGAATGGGAGGAAGCGAACACCGGGGAGCTGTTTTTT. It translates to CASSEWEEANTGELFF. This chain uses TRBV25-1 with TRBJ2-2, with D possibly TRBD2 on 6 matching bases. The length of the CDR3 is 16 residues. Germline CDR1 MGHDK, CDR2 SYGVNS. V lost 1 base, J lost 0 bases, and 9 bases lay in between.

This chain joins TRBV6-5 and TRBJ2-2; 8 nucleotides line up with TRBD1. The CDR3 length is 15 residues. In germline, CDR1 is MNHEY, CDR2 SVGAGI. With 4 bases clipped from V and 1 base from J, the junction kept 2 bases outside the gene matches. CDR3 bases: TGTGCCAGCAGTTGGGGGACAGGGAACACCGGGGAGCTGTTTTTT. Its protein is CASSWGTGNTGELFF.

This chain joins TRBV4-2 and TRBJ1-1, with 7 nucleotides matching TRBD1. V dropped 6 bases and J dropped 1; count of bases not matched to a gene: 8. The CDR3 length is 15 residues. Germline assignment: CDR1 LGHNA and CDR2 YNFKEQ. The CDR3 DNA reads as TGTGCCAGCAGACGCCGGGACAGCGAGAACACTGAAGCTTTCTTT. Translating it yields CASRRRDSENTEAFF.

V and J are TRBV6-1 and TRBJ2-7; perhaps TRBD1 as D (6 bases). The CDR3 loop spans 13 amino acids. Trimming shortened V by 6 bases and J by 2 bases, and 11 bases separated the two germline ends. Germline assignment: CDR1 MNHNS and CDR2 SASEGT. The CDR3 is CASRGTLTYEQYF. CDR3 sequence (DNA): TGTGCCAGCAGGGGGACATTAACCTACGAGCAGTACTTC.

The chain uses TRBV19 and TRBJ2-2; D unclear. V gave up 3 bases and J gave up 0 bases, with 11 bases separating them. The CDR3 is 16 residues long. From germline, CDR1 is LNHDA and CDR2 SQIVND (reference sequence). The CDR3 DNA sequence: TGTGCCAGTAGTATCAATCTACCCTCGAACACCGGGGAGCTGTTTTTT. It codes for CASSINLPSNTGELFF.

J is TRBJ2-3 and V is TRBV30; D may be TRBD2 (6 bases). With 5 bases removed from V and 3 bases from J, the gap between germline ends came to 15 bases. This CDR3 is built from 14 residues. CDR1 and CDR2 from the germline V gene are GTSNPN and SVGIG (reference sequence). The CDR3 nucleotides read TGTGCCTGGGTCGGGGACGGAGGGACAGATACGCAGTATTTT. Translation: CAWVGDGGTDTQYF.

V and J are TRBV25-1 and TRBJ1-5, with D hard to call. The CDR3 sequence is 14 residues long. Germline V lookup: CDR1 MGHDK, CDR2 SYGVNS. V was clipped by 3 bases and J by 2 bases, with 8 bases between them. This chain's CDR3 is CASSESGGNQPQHF. The CDR3 nucleotides read TGTGCCAGCAGTGAGAGCGGGGGCAATCAGCCCCAGCATTTT.

This chain links TRBV6-5 with TRBJ2-7; 7 nucleotides agree with TRBD2. V lost 0 bases, J lost 6 bases, and 8 bases stayed unmatched. The CDR3 is made up of 15 amino acids. Germline V gene data show CDR1 as MNHEY and CDR2 as SVGAGI. The CDR3 protein is CASSYSHNSGLEQYF. The DNA of the CDR3 is TGTGCCAGCAGTTACTCGCATAATAGCGGGCTCGAGCAGTACTTC.

V is TRBV29-1 and J is TRBJ1-4; 7 positions agree with TRBD1. With V trimmed by 1 base and J by 4 bases, 3 bases remained unmatched. This CDR3 spans 14 amino acids. Germline-derived CDR1 and CDR2 are SQVTM and ANQGSEA. In nucleotides, the CDR3 is TGCAGCGTTGAAGGTACAGGGGATAATGAAAAACTGTTTTTT. Its protein is CSVEGTGDNEKLFF. Based on the CDR3 plus reference TRBV29-1 and TRBJ1-4, the full variable domain is SAVISQKPSRDICQRGTSLTIQCQVDSQVTMMFWYRQQPGQSLTLIATANQGSEATYESGFVIDKFPISRPNLTFSTLTVSNMSPEDSSIYLCSVEGTGDNEKLFFGSGTQLSVL.